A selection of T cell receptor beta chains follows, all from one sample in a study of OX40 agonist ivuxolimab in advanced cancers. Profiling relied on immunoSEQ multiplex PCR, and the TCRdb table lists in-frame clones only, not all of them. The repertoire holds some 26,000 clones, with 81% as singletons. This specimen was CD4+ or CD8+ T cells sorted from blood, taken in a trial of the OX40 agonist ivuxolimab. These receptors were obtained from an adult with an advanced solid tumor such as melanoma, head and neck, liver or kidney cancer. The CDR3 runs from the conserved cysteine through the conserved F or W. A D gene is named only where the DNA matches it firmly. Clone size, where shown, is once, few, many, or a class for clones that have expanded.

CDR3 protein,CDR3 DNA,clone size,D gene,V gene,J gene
CASSSGDSGSYEQYF,TGTGCCAGCAGCTCCGGAGATAGCGGTTCCTACGAGCAGTACTTC,NA,NA,TRBV13,TRBJ2-7
CASSPQDNHEQYF,TGTGCCAGCTCACCCCAAGACAATCACGAGCAGTACTTC,NA,NA,TRBV18,TRBJ2-7
CASSLGQSSGNTIYF,TGTGCCAGCAGCTTGGGACAGAGCTCTGGAAACACCATATATTTT,NA,NA,TRBV5-8,TRBJ1-3
CASSLEPGTGETQYF,TGCGCCAGCAGCTTGGAACCGGGGACCGGAGAGACCCAGTACTTC,NA,NA,TRBV5-1,TRBJ2-5
CASSSSGLGELFF,TGTGCCAGCTCCTCTTCGGGGCTAGGGGAGCTGTTTTTT,NA,NA,TRBV2,TRBJ2-2
CASSQRGEQFF,TGTGCCAGCAGTCAGCGGGGCGAGCAGTTCTTC,NA,TRBD2,TRBV6-5,TRBJ2-1
CASSLGSSPGELFF,TGTGCCAGCAGTCTGGGTAGCTCTCCCGGGGAGCTGTTTTTT,few,NA,TRBV6-1,TRBJ2-2
CASSPSSVNEQFF,TGTGCCAGCAGCCCCTCTAGTGTCAATGAGCAGTTCTTC,NA,NA,TRBV7-3,TRBJ2-1
CASSYSLLGEQYF,TGTGCCAGCAGTTACTCACTCCTTGGGGAGCAGTACTTC,few,NA,TRBV6-6,TRBJ2-7
CASSYGGRTEAFF,TGTGCCAGCAGTTACGGGGGTCGAACTGAAGCTTTCTTT,few,NA,TRBV6-5,TRBJ1-1
CASFSPETGSNQPQHF,TGTGCCAGTTTTTCTCCGGAGACAGGTAGCAATCAGCCCCAGCATTTT,once,NA,TRBV19,TRBJ1-5
CASSILAASRYNEQFF,TGTGCCAGCAGCATTCTAGCGGCCTCACGGTACAATGAGCAGTTCTTC,NA,TRBD2,TRBV28,TRBJ2-1
CASSVGPSYEQYF,TGTGCCAGCAGCGTGGGACCTTCCTACGAGCAGTACTTC,NA,NA,TRBV11-2,TRBJ2-7
CSVEEWDRAGNTIYF,TGCAGCGTTGAAGAATGGGACAGGGCTGGAAACACCATATATTTT,NA,TRBD1,TRBV29-1,TRBJ1-3
CASSSTGAGLTDTQYF,TGTGCCAGCAGCTCCACAGGGGCGGGACTCACAGATACGCAGTATTTT,medium-sized,NA,TRBV7-2,TRBJ2-3
CASSASVDEQFF,TGTGCCAGCAGCGCCTCGGTAGATGAGCAGTTCTTC,NA,NA,TRBV9,TRBJ2-1
CASSQIQMGDTQYF,TGCGCCAGCAGCCAAATCCAGATGGGCGATACGCAGTATTTT,once,NA,TRBV4-3,TRBJ2-3
CASSLGTSYTGELFF,TGTGCCAGCAGCCTAGGCACTTCTTACACCGGGGAGCTGTTTTTT,NA,NA,TRBV7-1,TRBJ2-2
CASSSSLGQFF,TGTGCCAGCAGCTCCTCCCTCGGCCAGTTCTTC,NA,NA,TRBV9,TRBJ2-1
CASSFPGTEAFF,TGTGCCAGCAGCTTTCCAGGGACAGAAGCTTTCTTT,NA,NA,TRBV5-8,TRBJ1-1
CASSLLGSEQYF,TGTGCCAGCAGTCTCTTAGGTTCCGAGCAGTACTTC,once,NA,TRBV5-4,TRBJ2-7
CASSYNEQFF,TGTGCCAGCAGCTACAATGAGCAGTTCTTC,NA,NA,TRBV28,TRBJ2-1